Listed below are T cell receptor beta chains from one sample, sequenced in a study of blood T cell repertoires in COVID-19. Repertoires were generated with immunoSEQ multiplex PCR, while TCRdb's copy carries only in-frame clones and drops some. The repertoire includes some 230,000 clones, approximately 81% of them detected once, and roughly 4.6% sits in the top ten. Sequenced input: peripheral blood. Receptors originate from a woman aged 55-70 years who had recovered from COVID-19. CDR3s leave out the opening cysteine and the closing phenylalanine or tryptophan. The size field is filled for only some rows; it gives once, few, many or a size class.

TRBJ2-1 few TRBV18 ASSPGSENEQF
TRBJ1-2 . TRBV5-1 ASSSTGNYGYT
TRBJ1-2 . TRBV6-5 ASRRGGANGYT
TRBJ2-2 . TRBV25-1 ASSDPTQGGTGELF
TRBJ1-5 . TRBV7-8 ASSLAGLYSNQPQH
TRBJ1-2 . TRBV9 ASSVGGNYGYT
TRBJ1-1 . TRBV30 ARGRGGTEAF
TRBJ2-5 . TRBV6-5 ASRTSGDETQY
TRBJ1-1 . TRBV25-1 ASSEFRGVTEAF
TRBJ1-2 . TRBV7-9 ASSPDLPPGQGWYGYT
TRBJ2-2 . TRBV30 ASTGGAGTGELF
TRBJ1-5 . TRBV6-5 ASSTPQINQPQH
TRBJ2-7 once TRBV5-3 ARSPGQGACEQY
TRBJ2-5 . TRBV2 ASSGSGVVETQY
TRBJ1-2 . TRBV10-3 AISTHGTGYGYT
TRBJ2-1 . TRBV27 ASTRTGGTNEQF
TRBJ2-3 . TRBV7-3 ASSAGSRGPDTQY
TRBJ2-5 . TRBV7-8 ASSLGGEGQETQY
TRBJ2-3 . TRBV7-2 ASNGLAGTDTQY
TRBJ2-7 few TRBV20-1 SAQGPYEQY
TRBJ2-3 . TRBV29-1 SVDSAQSTDTQY
TRBJ1-5 . TRBV7-9 ASSLGSGYSNQPQH
TRBJ1-2 . TRBV10-3 AIKGTETNYGYT
TRBJ2-2 . TRBV7-3 ASSPGTGSTGELF
TRBJ2-3 . TRBV7-9 ASSLSTGTDTQY
TRBJ1-3 . TRBV7-8 ASRKQGLAGNTIY
TRBJ2-1 . TRBV19 ASSNGQGITTEQF
TRBJ1-2 . TRBV18 ASSTMDRVPGYT
TRBJ1-6 . TRBV27 ASSLRSTGSYNSPLH
TRBJ1-1 . TRBV6-2/TRBV6-3 ASSYFKRLRAF
TRBJ2-2 . TRBV30 AWTPRDRVSTGELF
TRBJ2-1 once TRBV5-1 ASSTTGGLFDEQF
TRBJ1-1 . TRBV7-2 ASSSPFRGRGNTEAF
TRBJ1-1 . TRBV5-1 ASSLGGQGNLNTEAF
TRBJ1-1 . TRBV5-6 ASSWNRGGTEAF
TRBJ2-2 . TRBV7-7 ASSPGQGAGGELF
TRBJ2-7 . TRBV5-1 ASSLVGALSEQY
TRBJ1-3 . TRBV6-5 ASTNTGWPGNTIY
TRBJ2-5 few TRBV5-1 ASSVGQGAETQY
TRBJ2-7 few TRBV5-4 ASSLVPEQRGFSYEQY
TRBJ1-1 few TRBV6-2/TRBV6-3 ASSQDMNTEAF
TRBJ1-2 . TRBV2 ASSEVQGAP
TRBJ2-1 . TRBV7-8 ASSLVRLAGGMDEQF
TRBJ2-7 . TRBV5-6 ASTELEDYEQY
TRBJ2-1 . TRBV13 ASRGRRGGVYNEQF
TRBJ2-1 . TRBV2 AARGGRPAEQF